These 15 T cell receptor beta chains were sequenced from one sample in a study of T cell changes during pregnancy in multiple sclerosis. The table came from immunoSEQ multiplex PCR; TCRdb's copy has only in-frame clones and leaves some out. The data show under 60,000 clones, with 92% seen just once and under 0.7% held by the top ten. Sequences were derived from CD4+ T cells from peripheral blood mononuclear cells, sampled after pregnancy. These receptors all stem from a female donor with multiple sclerosis, enrolled in a pregnancy study.

The chain couples TRBV9 to TRBJ1-2, with 7 bases fitting TRBD1. Germline CDR1 SGDLS, CDR2 YYNGEE. The length of the CDR3 is 16 residues. V lost 0 bases, J lost 0 bases, and 5 bases stayed unmatched. The DNA of the CDR3 is TGTGCCAGCAGCGTAGGGGGACAGAGCGCTAACTATGGCTACACCTTC. Translating gives CASSVGGQSANYGYTF. The whole variable domain, filled in from reference TRBV9 and TRBJ1-2, reads DSGVTQTPKHLITATGQRVTLRCSPRSGDLSVYWYQQSLDQGLQFLIQYYNGEERAKGNILERFSAQQFPDLHSELNLSSLELGDSALYFCASSVGGQSANYGYTFGSGTRLTVV.

The CDR3 DNA follows: TGTGCCAGCAGCGTACTGGACAGGAACACTGAAGCTTTCTTT. Encoded protein: CASSVLDRNTEAFF. This chain connects TRBV9 to TRBJ1-1; D might be TRBD1 (6 bases). Germline lookup yields CDR1 SGDLS and CDR2 YYNGEE. With 1 base removed from V and 1 base from J, the gap between germline ends came to 8 bases. CDR3 size: 14 residues. The entire variable domain, with the rest obtained from reference TRBV9 and TRBJ1-1, is as follows: DSGVTQTPKHLITATGQRVTLRCSPRSGDLSVYWYQQSLDQGLQFLIQYYNGEERAKGNILERFSAQQFPDLHSELNLSSLELGDSALYFCASSVLDRNTEAFFGQGTRLTVV.

This clone was recorded once. This sequence joins TRBV29-1 and TRBJ1-3, with 7 bases matching TRBD1. The germline CDR1 and CDR2 sequences are SQVTM and ANQGSEA. With 6 bases clipped from V and 5 bases from J, the junction kept 7 bases outside the gene matches. CDR3 length: 13 amino acids. CDR3 region: CSVELQGRNTIYF. The CDR3 DNA reads TGCAGCGTGGAACTACAGGGGCGAAACACCATATATTTT.

This chain uses TRBV7-3 with TRBJ2-3; the match to TRBD2 covers 7 bases. V was clipped by 4 bases and J by 3 bases; unmatched bases: 10. Germline V gives CDR1 SGHTA, CDR2 FQGTGA. This CDR3 region has 16 residues. The CDR3: CASSSHPGLKTDTQYF. CDR3 nucleotide sequence: TGTGCCAGCAGCTCACATCCGGGACTAAAAACAGATACGCAGTATTTT.

This chain connects TRBV7-9 to TRBJ2-7, with 8 nucleotides matching TRBD1. CDR3 length: 14 amino acids. Germline trimming cut 4 bases from V and 2 bases from J; bases unmatched to any gene: 4. Germline CDR1 reads SEHNR; CDR2 reads FQNEAQ (reference sequence). CDR3 region: CASSSGTGTYEQYF. Written as DNA, the CDR3 is TGTGCCAGCAGCTCCGGGACAGGAACCTACGAGCAGTACTTC.

The chain uses TRBV30 and TRBJ2-2; 12 bases line up with TRBD2. CDR3 length: 14 amino acids. V gave up 3 bases and J gave up 8 bases; unmatched junction bases: 4. CDR1 and CDR2 from the germline V gene are GTSNPN and SVGIG (reference sequence). The DNA for the CDR3 is TGTGCCTGGAGAGGACTAGCGGGGCGGGGGGAGCTGTTTTTT. It encodes CAWRGLAGRGELFF.

This chain links TRBV10-2 with TRBJ1-1, with TRBD1 as a possible D gene (5 bases). This CDR3 has 12 residues. Germline assignment: CDR1 WSHSY and CDR2 SAAADI. Trimming pared 0 bases from V and 11 bases from J, leaving 10 bases between. The DNA for the CDR3 is TGCGCCAGCAGTGAGTCGGTGGGGGGGGCTTTCTTT. It encodes CASSESVGGAFF.

This clone was detected a few times. The chain recombines TRBV25-1 with TRBJ2-7; no definite D call. Per germline, CDR1 MGHDK and CDR2 SYGVNS. There are 11 residues in the CDR3. Trimming removed 4 bases from V and 3 bases from J, with 4 bases in between. CDR3 bases: TGTGCCAGCAGTGCCTTCTACGAGCAGTACTTC. This codes for CASSAFYEQYF.

This chain uses TRBV18 with TRBJ2-5; D is perhaps TRBD1 (5 bases). The V and J ends lost 6 bases and 3 bases respectively, with 11 bases between them. This CDR3 is built from 13 residues. The germline CDR1 and CDR2 sequences are KGHSH and LQKENI. The chain's CDR3 is CASSLDMEETQYF. As DNA, the CDR3 is TGTGCCAGCTCCCTGGACATGGAAGAGACCCAGTACTTC.

In its sample, this clone is medium-sized (0.01 to 0.1%). This chain links TRBV5-1 with TRBJ1-1, with 11 bases lining up with TRBD1. Germline V gene lookup returns CDR1 SGHRS and CDR2 YFSETQ. Trimming cost V 8 bases and J 4 bases; bases outside gene matches: 16. CDR3 length: 17 residues. CDR3 in DNA: TGCGCCAGAACGAAATTAGGACAGGGGGCTTGGGGCACTGAAGCTTTCTTT. Its protein is CARTKLGQGAWGTEAFF.

This clone has only one observation. This chain uses TRBV4-1 with TRBJ1-4; TRBD1 matches at 10 bases. V lost 4 bases to trimming and J lost 5 bases; unmatched junction nucleotides: 4. CDR1 is MGHRA and CDR2 is YSYEKL in the germline V gene. The CDR3 loop spans 15 amino acids. CDR3 amino acids: CASSPRDRGNEKLFF. CDR3 nucleotides: TGCGCCAGCAGCCCGCGGGACAGGGGAAATGAAAAACTGTTTTTT.

The count of this clone is one. The chain links TRBV2 to TRBJ1-1; TRBD1 is a possible D gene (5 bases). Trimming pared 5 bases from V and 2 bases from J, leaving 12 bases between. The CDR3 runs 14 residues. Germline CDR1 SNHLY, CDR2 FYNNEI. Here the CDR3 reads CASSRGAGNTEAFF. CDR3 sequence (DNA): TGTGCCAGCAGTCGAGGGGCGGGAAACACTGAAGCTTTCTTT.

This CDR3 reads CSALGIQETQYF. CDR3 bases: TGCAGCGCTCTCGGGATCCAAGAGACCCAGTACTTC. The J gene is TRBJ2-5, the V gene TRBV29-1; D possibly corresponds to TRBD2 (5 bases). The germline V gene has CDR1 SQVTM and CDR2 ANQGSEA. Trimming cost V 7 bases and J 1 base, with 10 bases left between them. The CDR3 runs 12 residues. Full variable domain (outside the CDR3, taken from reference TRBV29-1 and TRBJ2-5): SAVISQKPSRDICQRGTSLTIQCQVDSQVTMMFWYRQQPGQSLTLIATANQGSEATYESGFVIDKFPISRPNLTFSTLTVSNMSPEDSSIYLCSALGIQETQYFGPGTRLLVL.

V is TRBV7-9 and J is TRBJ2-1; D is uncertain. Germline lookup yields CDR1 SEHNR and CDR2 FQNEAQ (reference sequence). There are 16 residues in the CDR3. Trimming shortened V by 5 bases and J by 0 bases, and 14 bases separated the two germline ends. The CDR3 coding sequence is TGTGCCAGCAGCCAACTTGCGGCTGTCTCCTACAATGAGCAGTTCTTC. Translation gives CASSQLAAVSYNEQFF. The full variable domain, with the rest looked up from reference TRBV7-9 and TRBJ2-1, is DTGVSQNPRHKITKRGQNVTFRCDPISEHNRLYWYRQTLGQGPEFLTYFQNEAQLEKSRLLSDRFSAERPKGSFSTLEIQRTEQGDSAMYLCASSQLAAVSYNEQFFGPGTRLTVL.

There are a few counts of this clone. This chain uses TRBV25-1 with TRBJ2-1, with D maybe TRBD2 (6 bases). Germline CDR1 is MGHDK and CDR2 is SYGVNS. This CDR3 has 14 amino acids. V lost 6 bases, J lost 3 bases, and 12 bases lay in between. The CDR3 sequence: CASSSGGNYNEQFF. The DNA for the CDR3 is TGTGCCAGCAGCTCCGGGGGAAACTACAATGAGCAGTTCTTC.